This T cell receptor beta chain was identified in a study of blood T cell repertoires in COVID-19. Study details: The analysed material was cDNA or gDNA that came from T cells, B-cell-depleted T cells, or PBMCs.

Germline V gene data show CDR1 as LNHDA and CDR2 as SQIVND (reference sequence). The CDR3 totals 17 residues. V was pared by 7 bases and J by 0 bases, with 12 bases of the junction left unmatched. This clone came up once. Repertoires were generated with immunoSEQ multiplex PCR, while TCRdb's copy carries only in-frame clones and drops some. The data hold a few hundred thousand clones, with about four fifths observed a single time. The TCR comes from a man aged 45-60 years who had recovered from COVID-19. Sample: PBMCs or T cells enriched from blood (not recorded which). This chain links TRBV19 with TRBJ1-5; 7 bases map to TRBD1. Here the CDR3 DNA reads TGTGCCAGTACCCTCGACAGGGCCTCCTATAGCAATCAGCCCCAGCATTTT. Its protein is CASTLDRASYSNQPQHF.